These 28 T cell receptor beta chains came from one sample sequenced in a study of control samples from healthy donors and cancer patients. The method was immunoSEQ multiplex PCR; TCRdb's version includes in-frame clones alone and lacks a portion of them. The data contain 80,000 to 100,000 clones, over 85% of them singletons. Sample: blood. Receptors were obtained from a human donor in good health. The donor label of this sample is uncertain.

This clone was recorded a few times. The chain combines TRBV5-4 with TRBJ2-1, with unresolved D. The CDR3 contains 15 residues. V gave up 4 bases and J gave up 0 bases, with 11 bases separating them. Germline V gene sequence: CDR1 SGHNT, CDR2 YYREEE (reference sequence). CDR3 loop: CASSQGHLSYNEQFF. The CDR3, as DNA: TGTGCCAGCAGCCAAGGCCACCTCTCCTACAATGAGCAGTTCTTC.

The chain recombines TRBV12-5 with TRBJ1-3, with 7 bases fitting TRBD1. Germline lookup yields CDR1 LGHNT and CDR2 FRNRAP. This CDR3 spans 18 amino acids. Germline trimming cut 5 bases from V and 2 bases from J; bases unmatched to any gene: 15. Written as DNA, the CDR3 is TGTGCTAGTGGTACACCCATGACAGGGAGGTCCACTGGAAACACCATATATTTT. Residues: CASGTPMTGRSTGNTIYF. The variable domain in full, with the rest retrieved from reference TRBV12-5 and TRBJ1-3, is DARVTQTPRHKVTEMGQEVTMRCQPILGHNTVFWYRQTMMQGLELLAYFRNRAPLDDSGMPKDRFSAEMPDATLATLKIQPSEPRDSAVYFCASGTPMTGRSTGNTIYFGEGSWLTVV.

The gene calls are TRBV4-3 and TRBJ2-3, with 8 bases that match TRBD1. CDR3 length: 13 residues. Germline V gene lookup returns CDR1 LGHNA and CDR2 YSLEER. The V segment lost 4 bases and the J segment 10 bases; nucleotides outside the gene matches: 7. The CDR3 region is CASSRLQGASQYF. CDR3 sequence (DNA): TGCGCCAGCAGCCGCCTCCAGGGGGCTTCGCAGTATTTT.

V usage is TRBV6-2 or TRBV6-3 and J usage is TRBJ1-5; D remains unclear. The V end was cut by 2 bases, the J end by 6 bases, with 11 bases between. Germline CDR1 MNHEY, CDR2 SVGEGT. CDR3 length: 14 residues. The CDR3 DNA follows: TGTGCCAGCAGTTACCGGAGGGATGGTCAGCCCCAGCATTTT. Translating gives CASSYRRDGQPQHF.

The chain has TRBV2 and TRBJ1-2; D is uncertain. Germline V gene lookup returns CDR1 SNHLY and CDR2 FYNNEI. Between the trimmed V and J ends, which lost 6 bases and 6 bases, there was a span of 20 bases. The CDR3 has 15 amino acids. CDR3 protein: CASRGSGGLPDGYTF. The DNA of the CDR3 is TGTGCCAGCAGGGGGTCGGGTGGCCTTCCTGATGGCTACACCTTC.

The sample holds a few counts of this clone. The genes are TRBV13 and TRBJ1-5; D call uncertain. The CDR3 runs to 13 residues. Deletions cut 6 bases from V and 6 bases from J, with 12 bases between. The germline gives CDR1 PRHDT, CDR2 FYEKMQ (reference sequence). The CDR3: CASSFGPGQPQHF. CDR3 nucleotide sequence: TGTGCCAGCAGTTTCGGACCGGGTCAGCCCCAGCATTTT.

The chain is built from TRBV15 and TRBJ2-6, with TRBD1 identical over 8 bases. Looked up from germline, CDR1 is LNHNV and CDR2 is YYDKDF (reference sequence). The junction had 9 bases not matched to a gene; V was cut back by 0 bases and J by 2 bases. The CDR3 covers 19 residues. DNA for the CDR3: TGTGCCACCAGCAGAGATCAGTGGCAGGGGGCGGCTGGGGCCAACGTCCTGACTTTC. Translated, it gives CATSRDQWQGAAGANVLTF.

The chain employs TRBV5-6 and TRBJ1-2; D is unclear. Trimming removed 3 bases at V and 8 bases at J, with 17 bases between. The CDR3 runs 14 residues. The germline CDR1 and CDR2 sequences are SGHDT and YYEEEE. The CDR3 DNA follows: TGTGCCAGCAGCTCGCCGGGAGCCCAGTCGGGCTACACCTTC. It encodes CASSSPGAQSGYTF.

CDR3 bases: TGTGCCAGCAGTTCCCGGCGCCAGGGCGCCGAGCAGTACTTC. As protein: CASSSRRQGAEQYF. The chain links TRBV27 to TRBJ2-7, with D perhaps matching TRBD1 (5 bases). This CDR3 has 14 residues. V lost 4 bases to trimming and J lost 6 bases, with 16 bases between them. The germline V gene has CDR1 MNHEY and CDR2 SMNVEV (reference sequence).

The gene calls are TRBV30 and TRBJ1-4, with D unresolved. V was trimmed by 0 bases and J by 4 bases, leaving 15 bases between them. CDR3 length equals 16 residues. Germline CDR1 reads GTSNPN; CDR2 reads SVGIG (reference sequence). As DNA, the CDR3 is TGTGCCTGGAGTGTAGGTAGTTCTACCCTTAATGAAAAACTGTTTTTT. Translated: CAWSVGSSTLNEKLFF.

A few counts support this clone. CDR3 sequence: CAWTGTGTRSADGYTF. In DNA, the CDR3 is TGTGCCTGGACCGGGACGGGAACACGTTCGGCTGATGGCTACACCTTC. The chain uses TRBV30 and TRBJ1-2; a weak D match, TRBD1 (5 bases). V dropped 4 bases and J dropped 6 bases, with 24 bases sitting between them. Germline lookup yields CDR1 GTSNPN and CDR2 SVGIG (reference sequence). CDR3 length equals 16 residues.

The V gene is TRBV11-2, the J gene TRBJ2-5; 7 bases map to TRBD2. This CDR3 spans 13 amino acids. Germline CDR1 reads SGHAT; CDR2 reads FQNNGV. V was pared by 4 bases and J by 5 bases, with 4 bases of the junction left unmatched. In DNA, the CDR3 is TGTGCCAGCAGCTGGGAGGGCGGGGAGACCCAGTACTTC. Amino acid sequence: CASSWEGGETQYF.

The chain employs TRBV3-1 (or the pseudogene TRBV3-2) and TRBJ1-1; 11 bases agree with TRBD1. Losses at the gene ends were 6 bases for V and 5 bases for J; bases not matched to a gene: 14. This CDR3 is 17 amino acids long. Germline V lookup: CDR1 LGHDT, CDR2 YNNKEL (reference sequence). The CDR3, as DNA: TGTGCCAGCAGGGGGTCGGACAGGGGGCTTGGAGGAACTGAAGCTTTCTTT. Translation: CASRGSDRGLGGTEAFF.

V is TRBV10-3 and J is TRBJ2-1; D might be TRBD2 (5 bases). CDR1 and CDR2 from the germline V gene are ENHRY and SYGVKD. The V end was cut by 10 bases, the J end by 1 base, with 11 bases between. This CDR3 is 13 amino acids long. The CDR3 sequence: CASEDLSYNEQFF. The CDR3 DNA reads TGTGCCAGTGAGGACTTGTCCTACAATGAGCAGTTCTTC.

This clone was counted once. CDR3 sequence (DNA): TGCGCCAGCAGCCTCGACAGGGCGGGTGAGCAGTTCTTC. The encoded protein is CASSLDRAGEQFF. This chain uses TRBV4-1 with TRBJ2-1, with 7 bases fitting TRBD1. The CDR3 totals 13 residues. The trim removed 4 bases at V and 9 bases at J, leaving 6 bases unmatched. Looked up from germline, CDR1 is MGHRA and CDR2 is YSYEKL.

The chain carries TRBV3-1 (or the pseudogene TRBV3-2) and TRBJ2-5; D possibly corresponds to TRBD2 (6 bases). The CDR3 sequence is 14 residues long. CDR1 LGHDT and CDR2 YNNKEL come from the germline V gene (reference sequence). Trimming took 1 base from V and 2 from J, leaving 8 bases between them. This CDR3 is CASSQGAGQETQYF. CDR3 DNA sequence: TGTGCCAGCAGCCAAGGTGCGGGGCAAGAGACCCAGTACTTC.

This CDR3 is CASCQGGLGTDTQYF. CDR3 DNA: TGTGCCAGCTGCCAGGGCGGTTTGGGCACAGATACGCAGTATTTT. The V gene is TRBV6-5, the J gene TRBJ2-3, with a weak D call TRBD1 (5 bases). The CDR3 contains 15 residues. Deletions cut 8 bases from V and 1 base from J, with 16 bases between. Germline V gives CDR1 MNHEY, CDR2 SVGAGI.

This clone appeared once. The CDR3 loop is CASSPAEKFTYNEQFF. Written as DNA, the CDR3 is TGTGCCAGCTCACCCGCGGAGAAATTCACCTACAATGAGCAGTTCTTC. The V gene is TRBV18, the J gene TRBJ2-1; D uncertain. V lost 3 bases, J lost 2 bases, and 14 bases lay in between. The germline CDR1 and CDR2 sequences are KGHSH and LQKENI. The CDR3 contains 16 residues.

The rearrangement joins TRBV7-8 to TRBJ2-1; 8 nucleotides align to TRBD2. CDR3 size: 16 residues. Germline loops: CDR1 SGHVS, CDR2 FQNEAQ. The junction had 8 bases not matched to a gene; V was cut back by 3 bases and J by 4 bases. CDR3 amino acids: CASSFYLAGYYNEQFF. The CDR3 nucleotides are TGTGCCAGCAGCTTCTATCTAGCGGGCTATTACAATGAGCAGTTCTTC.

DNA for the CDR3: TGTGCCAGCGCCAGGGACCCTAACTATGGCTACACCTTC. It yields the protein CASARDPNYGYTF. The genes are TRBV21-1 and TRBJ1-2. TRBV21-1 constitutes a pseudogene. This CDR3 region has 13 residues.

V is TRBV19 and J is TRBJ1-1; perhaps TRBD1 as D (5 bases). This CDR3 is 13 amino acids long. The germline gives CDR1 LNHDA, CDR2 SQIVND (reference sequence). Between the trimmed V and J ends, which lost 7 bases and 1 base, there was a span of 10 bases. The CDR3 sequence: CASNEGRNTEAFF. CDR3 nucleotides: TGTGCCAGTAACGAGGGACGGAACACTGAAGCTTTCTTT.

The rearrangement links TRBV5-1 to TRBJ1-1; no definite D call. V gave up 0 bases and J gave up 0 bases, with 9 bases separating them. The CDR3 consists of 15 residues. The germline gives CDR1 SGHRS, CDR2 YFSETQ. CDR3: CASSLVSSMNTEAFF. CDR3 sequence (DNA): TGCGCCAGCAGCTTGGTCTCGTCTATGAACACTGAAGCTTTCTTT.

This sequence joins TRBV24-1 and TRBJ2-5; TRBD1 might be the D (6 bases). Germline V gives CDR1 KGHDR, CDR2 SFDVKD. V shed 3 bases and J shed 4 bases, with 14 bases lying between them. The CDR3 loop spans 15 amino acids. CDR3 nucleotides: TGTGCCACCAGTGATCCTACAGGGTTGGTAGAGACCCAGTACTTC. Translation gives CATSDPTGLVETQYF.

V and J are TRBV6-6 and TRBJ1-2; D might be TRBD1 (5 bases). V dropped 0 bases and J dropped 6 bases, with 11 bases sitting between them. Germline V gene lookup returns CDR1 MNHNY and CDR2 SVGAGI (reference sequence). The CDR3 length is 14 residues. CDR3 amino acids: CASSYSDGGDGYTF. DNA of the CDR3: TGTGCCAGCAGTTACTCAGACGGGGGAGATGGCTACACCTTC.

CDR3 nucleotides: TGTGCCAGCAGTCCCCTCAGCCTGAACACTGAAGCTTTCTTT. Residues: CASSPLSLNTEAFF. The chain uses TRBV27 and TRBJ1-1, with D uncertain. The CDR3 is made up of 14 amino acids. The V and J ends lost 5 bases and 0 bases respectively, with 10 bases between them. Germline V gives CDR1 MNHEY, CDR2 SMNVEV (reference sequence).

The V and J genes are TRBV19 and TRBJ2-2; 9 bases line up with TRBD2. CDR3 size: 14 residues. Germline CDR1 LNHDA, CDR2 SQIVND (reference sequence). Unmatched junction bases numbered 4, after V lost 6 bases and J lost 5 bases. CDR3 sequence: CASRRGGATGELFF. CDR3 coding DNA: TGTGCCAGTAGGCGGGGGGGCGCGACCGGGGAGCTGTTTTTT.

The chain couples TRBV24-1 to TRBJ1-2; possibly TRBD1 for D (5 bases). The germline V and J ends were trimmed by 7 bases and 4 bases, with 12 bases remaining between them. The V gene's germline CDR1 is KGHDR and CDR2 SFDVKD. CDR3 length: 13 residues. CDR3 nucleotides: TGTGCCACCAGCTTATCAGGGAGCTATGGCTACACCTTC. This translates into CATSLSGSYGYTF.

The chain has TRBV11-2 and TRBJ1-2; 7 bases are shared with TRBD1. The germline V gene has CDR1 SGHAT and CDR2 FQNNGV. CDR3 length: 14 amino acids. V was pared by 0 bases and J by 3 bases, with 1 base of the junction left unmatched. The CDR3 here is CASSLDRGDYGYTF. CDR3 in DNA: TGTGCCAGCAGCTTAGACAGGGGGGACTATGGCTACACCTTC.